This T cell receptor (beta chain) appears in the sequencing data of a study of technical replicates of blood from several donors. The data were produced by immunoSEQ multiplex PCR, yet TCRdb's version contains in-frame clones alone and is incomplete. The sample has 87,000 or so clones; 92% are singletons. The germline V and J ends were trimmed by 0 bases and 2 bases, with 12 bases remaining between them. In germline, CDR1 is SGHKS, CDR2 YYEKEE (reference sequence). The length of the CDR3 is 15 residues. V gene TRBV5-5 combines with J gene TRBJ2-7; weak D call: TRBD1 (5 bases). This TCR was recovered from a human donor in good health. The material sequenced was T cells isolated from PBMCs. CDR3 region: CASSLVGQGAYEQYF. CDR3 sequence (DNA): TGTGCCAGCAGCTTGGTTGGGCAGGGTGCCTACGAGCAGTACTTC.